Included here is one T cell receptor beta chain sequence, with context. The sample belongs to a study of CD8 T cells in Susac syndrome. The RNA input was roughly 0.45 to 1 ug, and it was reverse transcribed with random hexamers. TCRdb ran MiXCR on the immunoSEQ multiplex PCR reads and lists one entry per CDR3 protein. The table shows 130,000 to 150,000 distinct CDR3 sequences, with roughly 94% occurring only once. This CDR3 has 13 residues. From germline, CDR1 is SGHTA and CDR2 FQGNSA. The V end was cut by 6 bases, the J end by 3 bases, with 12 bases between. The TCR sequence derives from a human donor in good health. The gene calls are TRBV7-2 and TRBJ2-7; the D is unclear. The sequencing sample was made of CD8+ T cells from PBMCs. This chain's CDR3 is CASSYALGYEQYF. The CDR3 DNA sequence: TGTGCCAGCAGTTATGCACTCGGCTACGAGCAGTACTTC.